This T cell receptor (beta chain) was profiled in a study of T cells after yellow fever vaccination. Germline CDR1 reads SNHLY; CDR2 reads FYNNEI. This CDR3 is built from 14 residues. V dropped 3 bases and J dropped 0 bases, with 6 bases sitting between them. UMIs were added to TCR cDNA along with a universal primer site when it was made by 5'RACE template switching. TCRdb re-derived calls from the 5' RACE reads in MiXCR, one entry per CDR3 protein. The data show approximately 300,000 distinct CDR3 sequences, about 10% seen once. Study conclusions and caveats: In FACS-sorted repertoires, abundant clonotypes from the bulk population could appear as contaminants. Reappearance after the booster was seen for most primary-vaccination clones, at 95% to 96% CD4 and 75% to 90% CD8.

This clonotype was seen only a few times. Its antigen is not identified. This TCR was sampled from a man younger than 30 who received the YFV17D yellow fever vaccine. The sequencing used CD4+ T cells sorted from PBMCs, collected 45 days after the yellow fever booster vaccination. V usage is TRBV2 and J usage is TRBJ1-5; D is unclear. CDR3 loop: CASSDGVSNQPQHF. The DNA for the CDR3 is TGTGCCAGCAGTGATGGGGTTAGCAATCAGCCCCAGCATTTT.